The clone carrying this TCR beta chain was seen many times. Antigen specificity is unknown. This CDR3 contains 15 residues. Germline values: CDR1 LGHDT, CDR2 YNNKEL (reference sequence). V lost 3 bases to trimming and J lost 2 bases; unmatched junction nucleotides: 4. TCRdb redid the calling of the RT-PCR reads with MiXCR, one entry per CDR3 protein. The sample includes fewer than 800,000 distinct CDR3 sequences, around 14% of them seen just once. The data belong to a study of response to subunit inactivated influenza vaccine. Study-level findings and limits: New T cells are recruited in small numbers by each seasonal influenza vaccination, according to the authors' suggestion.

The sequencing used PBMCs from blood, collected about 13 days after vaccination. The V gene is TRBV3-1, the J gene TRBJ2-5, with 9 bases lining up with TRBD2. The receptor was derived from a middle-aged man who received an inactivated influenza vaccine. For the CDR3, the DNA is TGTGCCAGCAGCCATAGCGGGAGCAGACAAGAGACCCAGTACTTC. Its translation: CASSHSGSRQETQYF.